One and the same sample provided the 30 T cell receptor beta chains below, sequenced in a study of low-dose radiotherapy and immunotherapy resistance in tumors. TRAV- and TRBV-specific primers were used for first-strand cDNA, which covered alpha and beta chains. For amplifying TCRs, the PCR ran for about 20 cycles with Phusion, which was used together with a constant-region primer and the adapter on the V primers. MiXCR, applied by TCRdb to the reads, yields one record per CDR3 protein. The data show about 39,000 distinct CDR3 sequences, under 25% seen once. As to time point: after trial treatment. Treatment of the sample: LDRT plus nivolumab, ipilimumab, low-dose cyclophosphamide and aspirin (RACIN trial). This specimen consisted of PBMCs, obtained after low-dose radiotherapy plus immunotherapy. The source of these receptors is a female donor with ovarian cancer.

There are many counts of this clonotype. The rearrangement uses TRBV4-2 and TRBJ2-6, with D unresolved. The germline V gene encodes CDR1 LGHNA and CDR2 YNFKEQ. There are 16 residues in the CDR3. Between the trimmed V and J ends, which lost 0 bases and 3 bases, there was a span of 9 bases. CDR3 in DNA: TGTGCCAGCAGCCAAGATTTCCCGGGTGGGGCCAACGTCCTGACTTTC. This sequence encodes CASSQDFPGGANVLTF.

This clonotype was counted ten times or more. The chain has TRBV28 and TRBJ2-7; D is uncertain. The CDR3 has 13 amino acids. Germline V gene data show CDR1 as MDHEN and CDR2 as SYDVKM. The V gene lost 8 bases and the J gene lost 3 bases, with 14 bases spanning the gap. CDR3 sequence reads: CASQWANSYEQYF. The DNA of the CDR3 is TGTGCCAGCCAGTGGGCGAACAGCTACGAGCAGTACTTC. The full variable domain, in which reference TRBV28 and TRBJ2-7 provide the parts outside the CDR3, is DVKVTQSSRYLVKRTGEKVFLECVQDMDHENMFWYRQDPGLGLRLIYFSYDVKMKEKGDIPEGYSVSREKKERFSLILESASTNQTSMYLCASQWANSYEQYFGPGTRLTVT.

This clonotype was counted ten times or more. The CDR3 is CASSRTSGGTDTQYF. In DNA form, the CDR3 reads TGTGCCAGCAGCCGGACTAGCGGGGGCACAGATACGCAGTATTTT. The V gene is TRBV7-8, the J gene TRBJ2-3; 12 bases agree with TRBD2. Germline V gene sequence: CDR1 SGHVS, CDR2 FQNEAQ. The length of the CDR3 is 15 residues. The V gene end was trimmed by 5 bases and the J gene end by 1 base; junction bases not matched to a gene: 1.

A few counts support this clonotype. CDR3 DNA: TGTGCCAGCAGCCAAGAGAGGAGCGGGGGGAGCCCGGGGGAGTATTTT. This sequence encodes CASSQERSGGSPGEYF. The chain carries TRBV3-1 and TRBJ2-3, with TRBD2 matching 9 bases. V lost 0 bases and J lost 13; bases outside the gene matches: 14. Germline assignment: CDR1 LGHDT and CDR2 YNNKEL (reference sequence). The CDR3 contains 16 residues.

V is TRBV10-3 and J is TRBJ2-3; TRBD1 matches at 9 bases. Losses at the gene ends were 5 bases for V and 2 bases for J; bases not matched to a gene: 2. Germline V gene lookup returns CDR1 ENHRY and CDR2 SYGVKD. The CDR3 contains 14 residues. CDR3 sequence reads: CAISTGGVTDTQYF. As DNA, the CDR3 is TGTGCCATCAGTACAGGGGGCGTCACAGATACGCAGTATTTT.

Judged by abundance, this clonotype is medium-sized. The V gene is TRBV5-5, the J gene TRBJ2-3, with D unresolved. V lost 6 bases and J lost 2, with 4 bases in between. The CDR3 is 11 residues long. Per the germline V gene, CDR1 is SGHKS and CDR2 is YYEKEE (reference sequence). CDR3 sequence: CASTLTDTQYF. As DNA, the CDR3 is TGTGCCAGCACTCTCACAGATACGCAGTATTTT.

The chain's CDR3 is CASSDRYEQYF. In DNA form, the CDR3 reads TGTGCCAGCAGCGACCGTTACGAGCAGTACTTC. The chain is built from TRBV7-2 and TRBJ2-7; D remains ambiguous. Germline-derived CDR1 and CDR2 are SGHTA and FQGNSA. Trimming pared 5 bases from V and 4 bases from J, leaving 6 bases between. The CDR3 runs 11 residues.

This clonotype was recorded at least ten times. V gene TRBV12-5 combines with J gene TRBJ2-1; unclear D gene. CDR3 size: 13 residues. CDR1 LGHNT and CDR2 FRNRAP come from the germline V gene. V lost 6 bases and J lost 6, with 12 bases in between. CDR3 in amino acids: CASGSAQVNEQFF. For the CDR3, the DNA is TGTGCTAGTGGCTCGGCTCAGGTCAATGAGCAGTTCTTC.

In this sample, this clonotype turned up a few times. The V call is TRBV6-5, the J call TRBJ2-7, with TRBD1 identical over 9 bases. Germline assignment: CDR1 MNHEY and CDR2 SVGAGI. CDR3 size: 12 residues. Trimming took 6 bases from V and 7 from J; bases not matched to a gene: 4. The CDR3 protein is CASRRQGGEQYF. For the CDR3, the DNA is TGTGCCAGCAGAAGACAGGGGGGAGAGCAGTACTTC.

Many counts were recorded for this clonotype. The chain has TRBV11-2 and TRBJ1-5; 7 positions match TRBD1. Germline CDR1 and CDR2: SGHAT and FQNNGV. This CDR3 is built from 14 residues. Trimming removed 5 bases from V and 7 bases from J; junction bases left unmatched: 8. The CDR3 bases are TGTGCCAGCAGCGCAGGGGGGGATGGCCAGCCCCAGCATTTT. Its protein product is CASSAGGDGQPQHF.

This clonotype was seen at least ten times. This chain links TRBV2 with TRBJ2-7, with D possibly matching TRBD2 (6 bases). CDR1 and CDR2 (germline): SNHLY, FYNNEI. CDR3 length: 15 residues. V shed 2 bases and J shed 1 base, with 12 bases lying between them. The CDR3 protein is CASSERGGISYEQYF. The CDR3 DNA reads TGTGCCAGCAGTGAACGTGGGGGGATTTCCTACGAGCAGTACTTC.

This clonotype has at least ten counts. The gene calls are TRBV15 and TRBJ1-4; D is uncertain. CDR3 length: 11 residues. The V end lost 6 bases, the J end lost 8 bases, and 7 bases lay between the germline ends. CDR1 LNHNV and CDR2 YYDKDF come from the germline V gene (reference sequence). The CDR3 reads CATRELEKLFF. The CDR3 DNA follows: TGTGCCACCAGGGAGTTAGAAAAACTGTTTTTT.

This clonotype was observed at least ten times. The chain couples TRBV5-1 to TRBJ2-3, with TRBD1 matching 8 bases. J lost 5 bases, V lost 3 bases, and 2 bases had no gene match. Germline CDR1 is SGHRS and CDR2 is YFSETQ. The CDR3 has 13 amino acids. CDR3 DNA sequence: TGCGCCAGCAGCTGGACAGGGAAAGATACGCAGTATTTT. Translation: CASSWTGKDTQYF.

In its sample, this clonotype was seen many times. V usage is TRBV19 and J usage is TRBJ2-6; D not resolved. The germline V gene has CDR1 LNHDA and CDR2 SQIVND (reference sequence). Trimming shortened V by 4 bases and J by 1 base, and 11 bases separated the two germline ends. This CDR3 is 16 amino acids long. CDR3 nucleotide sequence: TGTGCCAGTAGTACACCGACAAAGTCTGGGGCCAACGTCCTGACTTTC. Its protein product is CASSTPTKSGANVLTF. The variable domain in full, completed from reference TRBV19 and TRBJ2-6, reads DGGITQSPKYLFRKEGQNVTLSCEQNLNHDAMYWYRQDPGQGLRLIYYSQIVNDFQKGDIAEGYSVSREKKESFPLTVTSAQKNPTAFYLCASSTPTKSGANVLTFGAGSRLTVL.

This clonotype was seen at least ten times. DNA of the CDR3: TGTGCCAGCAGCTTCCAAGGGGACGTCAATCAGCCCCAGCATTTT. Translated, it gives CASSFQGDVNQPQHF. This chain links TRBV7-2 with TRBJ1-5, with D perhaps matching TRBD1 (5 bases). Deletions cut 3 bases from V and 3 bases from J, with 12 bases between. In germline, CDR1 is SGHTA, CDR2 FQGNSA. The CDR3 runs 15 residues.

There are many counts of this clonotype. The V gene is TRBV7-6, the J gene TRBJ2-3, with 12 bases identical to TRBD2. Looked up from germline, CDR1 is SGHVS and CDR2 is FNYEAQ. This CDR3 is 18 amino acids long. V trimming: 2 bases; J trimming: 3 bases; junction bases outside the gene matches: 9. The CDR3 region has the DNA TGTGCCAGCAGCTTATTTACACTAGCGGGGGGTATGACAGATACGCAGTATTTT. It translates to CASSLFTLAGGMTDTQYF.

This clonotype was counted ten times or more. This CDR3 reads CASSLSPGNSYEQYF. The CDR3 region has the DNA TGTGCCAGCAGCCTTTCCCCAGGGAACTCCTACGAGCAGTACTTC. The rearrangement uses TRBV7-9 and TRBJ2-7; D might be TRBD1 (5 bases). There are 15 residues in the CDR3. CDR1 is SEHNR and CDR2 is FQNEAQ in the germline V gene (reference sequence). The V gene lost 5 bases and the J gene lost 0 bases, with 14 bases spanning the gap.

J is TRBJ2-2 and V is TRBV19, with 10 bases lining up with TRBD1. The CDR3 is 13 amino acids. V lost 9 bases, J lost 7 bases, and 5 bases stayed unmatched. CDR1 is LNHDA, CDR2 SQIVND, per germline (reference sequence). CDR3 region: CASGQGVGGELFF. In DNA form, the CDR3 reads TGTGCCAGCGGACAGGGGGTTGGCGGGGAGCTGTTTTTT. Full variable domain (rest looked up from reference TRBV19 and TRBJ2-2): DGGITQSPKYLFRKEGQNVTLSCEQNLNHDAMYWYRQDPGQGLRLIYYSQIVNDFQKGDIAEGYSVSREKKESFPLTVTSAQKNPTAFYLCASGQGVGGELFFGEGSRLTVL.

CDR3 region: CASSSSGHTGELFF. DNA for the CDR3: TGTGCCAGCAGTTCTAGCGGGCACACCGGGGAGCTGTTTTTT. The chain employs TRBV28 and TRBJ2-2; 8 bases align to TRBD2. Trimming took 4 bases from V and 3 from J; bases not matched to a gene: 1. CDR1 is MDHEN and CDR2 is SYDVKM in the germline V gene. The CDR3 covers 14 residues.

This clonotype was recorded many times. The chain combines TRBV9 with TRBJ2-3; TRBD2 aligns across 9 bases. Germline lookup yields CDR1 SGDLS and CDR2 YYNGEE. This CDR3 has 15 amino acids. CDR3 sequence reads: CASSVGLAFTDTQYF. The CDR3 DNA reads TGTGCTTCCAGCGTTGGACTAGCGTTCACAGATACGCAGTATTTT.

The CDR3 loop reads CASSLYLAGGFSYNEQFF. CDR3 nucleotides: TGTGCCAGCAGCTTATACCTAGCGGGGGGGTTCTCCTACAATGAGCAGTTCTTC. The gene calls are TRBV7-2 and TRBJ2-1; TRBD2 matches at 12 bases. This CDR3 is built from 18 residues. With 2 bases clipped from V and 0 bases from J, the junction kept 5 bases outside the gene matches. CDR1 and CDR2 from the germline V gene are SGHTA and FQGNSA. Based on the CDR3 plus reference TRBV7-2 and TRBJ2-1, the full variable domain is GAGVSQSPSNKVTEKGKDVELRCDPISGHTALYWYRQSLGQGLEFLIYFQGNSAPDKSGLPSDRFSAERTGGSVSTLTIQRTQQEDSAVYLCASSLYLAGGFSYNEQFFGPGTRLTVL.

The sample holds many counts of this clonotype. The rearrangement uses TRBV19 and TRBJ2-7; tentatively, D is TRBD1 (6 bases). Germline V gene lookup returns CDR1 LNHDA and CDR2 SQIVND (reference sequence). The CDR3 runs to 13 residues. The ends were cut back, 10 bases at V and 3 bases at J, with 16 bases in the middle. Here the CDR3 reads CATKTDRGYEQYF. DNA for the CDR3: TGTGCCACCAAGACGGACAGAGGCTACGAGCAGTACTTC.

Ten or more counts support this clonotype. A read error may account for a junction end that differs from germline. The chain employs TRBV7-7 and TRBJ2-2; TRBD2 matches at 7 bases. CDR3 size: 16 residues. CDR1 and CDR2 (germline): SSHAT, FNYEAQ (reference sequence). The CDR3 region has the DNA TGTGCTAGCAGCTTAGAGGAGCGGGGCTTCACCGGGGAGCTGTTTTTT. Residues: CASSLEERGFTGELFF.

The sample holds many counts of this clonotype. The CDR3 nucleotides read TGTGCCAGCAGTGAATTTACAGGGGCCCAAGAGACCCAGTACTTC. Translating it yields CASSEFTGAQETQYF. The chain joins TRBV25-1 to TRBJ2-5; 7 bases match TRBD1. Trimming took 1 base from V and 1 from J; bases not matched to a gene: 3. Looked up from germline, CDR1 is MGHDK and CDR2 is SYGVNS. This CDR3 has 15 amino acids.

Turning to this clonotype: A far larger clone differs by one base, so this is likely a read error. V is TRBV24-1 and J is TRBJ1-2; D is undetermined. CDR1 KGHDR and CDR2 SFDVKD come from the germline V gene. With 6 bases removed from V and 8 bases from J, the gap between germline ends came to 6 bases. The CDR3 runs 10 residues. The CDR3 DNA reads as TGTGCCACCAGTTCAGCCGGCTACACCTTC. The encoded protein is CATSSAGYTF.

This clonotype was seen at least ten times. The chain couples TRBV6-6 to TRBJ1-4; D not certain. The CDR3 sequence is 15 residues long. V was pared by 6 bases and J by 0 bases, with 11 bases between. Germline V gene sequence: CDR1 MNHNY, CDR2 SVGAGI (reference sequence). The CDR3 loop is CASRGVSTTNEKLFF. CDR3 nucleotide sequence: TGTGCCAGCAGGGGAGTATCCACAACTAATGAAAAACTGTTTTTT.

In this sample, this clonotype is medium-sized (0.01 to 0.1%). The chain recombines TRBV6-6 with TRBJ2-7, with TRBD1 matching 9 bases. The CDR3 spans 16 residues. V shed 5 bases and J 1 base; nucleotides not matched to a gene: 9. Germline assignment: CDR1 MNHNY and CDR2 SVGAGI (reference sequence). CDR3: CASSAIDRGLSYEQYF. The CDR3 region has the DNA TGTGCCAGCAGTGCAATAGACAGGGGGTTATCCTACGAGCAGTACTTC.

This clonotype was detected ten times or more. The chain has TRBV11-3 and TRBJ2-2, with D perhaps TRBD2 (6 bases). V was clipped by 3 bases and J by 5 bases, with 13 bases between them. The CDR3 is 15 residues long. Germline CDR1 reads SGHNT; CDR2 reads YENEEA. CDR3 DNA sequence: TGTGCCAGCAGCTTTGGGCTAGCGACAACCGGGGAGCTGTTTTTT. Translation: CASSFGLATTGELFF.

To note about this clonotype: It is unclear where the CDR3 begins or ends on the DNA, so no DNA is shown, and the CDR3 is as TCRdb lists it. This chain joins TRBV4-2 and TRBJ1-2; TRBD1, as called in the table, went unchecked against the DNA. The CDR3 spans 23 amino acids, including both terminal residues. Per the germline V gene, CDR1 is LGHNA and CDR2 is YNFKEQ. Here the CDR3 reads CASTQTSVYFCAIRVDRVHGYTF.

This clonotype was counted ten times or more. The chain links TRBV12-3 or TRBV12-4 to TRBJ1-5; D might be TRBD1 (5 bases). Deletions cut 6 bases from V and 2 bases from J, with 11 bases between. The CDR3 spans 14 residues. The DNA for the CDR3 is TGTGCCAGCAGCCTCAGGGTTGGCAATCAGCCCCAGCATTTT. This sequence encodes CASSLRVGNQPQHF.